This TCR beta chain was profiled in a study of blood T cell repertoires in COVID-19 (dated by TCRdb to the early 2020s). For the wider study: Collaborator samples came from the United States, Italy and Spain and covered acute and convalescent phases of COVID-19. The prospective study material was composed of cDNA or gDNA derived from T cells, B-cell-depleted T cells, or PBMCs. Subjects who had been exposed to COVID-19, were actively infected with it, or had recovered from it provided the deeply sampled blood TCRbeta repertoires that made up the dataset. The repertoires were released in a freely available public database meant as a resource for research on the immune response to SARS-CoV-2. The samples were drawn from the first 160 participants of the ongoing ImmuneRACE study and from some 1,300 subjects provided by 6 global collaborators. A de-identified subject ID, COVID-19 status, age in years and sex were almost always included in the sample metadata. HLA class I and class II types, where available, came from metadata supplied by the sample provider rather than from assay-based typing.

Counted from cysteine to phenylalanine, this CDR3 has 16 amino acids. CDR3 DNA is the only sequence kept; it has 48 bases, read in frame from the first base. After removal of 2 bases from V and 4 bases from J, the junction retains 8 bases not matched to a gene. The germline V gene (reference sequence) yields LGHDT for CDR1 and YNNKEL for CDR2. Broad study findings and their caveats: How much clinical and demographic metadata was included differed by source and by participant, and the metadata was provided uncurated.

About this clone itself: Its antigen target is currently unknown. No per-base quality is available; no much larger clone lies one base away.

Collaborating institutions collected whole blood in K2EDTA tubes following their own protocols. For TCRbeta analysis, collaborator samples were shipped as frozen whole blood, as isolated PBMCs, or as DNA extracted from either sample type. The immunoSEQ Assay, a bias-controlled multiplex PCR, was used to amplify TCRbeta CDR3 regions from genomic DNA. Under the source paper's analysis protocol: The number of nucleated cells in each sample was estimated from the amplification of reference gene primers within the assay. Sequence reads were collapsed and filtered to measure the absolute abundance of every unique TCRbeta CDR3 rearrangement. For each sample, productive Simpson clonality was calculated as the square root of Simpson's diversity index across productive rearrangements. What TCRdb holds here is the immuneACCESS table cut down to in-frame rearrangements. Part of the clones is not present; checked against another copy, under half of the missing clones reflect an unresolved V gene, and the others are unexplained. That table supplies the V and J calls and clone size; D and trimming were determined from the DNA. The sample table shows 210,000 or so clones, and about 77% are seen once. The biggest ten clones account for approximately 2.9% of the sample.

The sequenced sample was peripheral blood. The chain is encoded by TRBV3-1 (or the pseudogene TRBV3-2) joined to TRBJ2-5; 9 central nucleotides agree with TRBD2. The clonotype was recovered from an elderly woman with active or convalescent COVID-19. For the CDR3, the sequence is CASSQPLTSGGETQYF. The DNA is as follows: TGTGCCAGCAGCCAACCATTGACTAGCGGTGGAGAGACCCAGTACTTC.